The 28 T cell receptor beta chains below were found in one sample sequenced in a study of T cell repertoires in cytomegalovirus infection (dated by TCRdb to 2018 to 2020). Per the publication, the treatment or condition label means: in vitro stimulation with specific CMV peptide epitopes to enrich CMV-specific T cells. These receptors lack a known antigen. For sequencing, an Illumina HiSeq 1500 was employed. TCRdb took the public reads, trimmed them with fastp at Q25, ran MiXCR for clone calling and kept in-frame beta chains. Here each entry gathers all rows of one CDR3 protein and keeps the most common genes and DNA. The table for this sample lists 700,000 to 900,000 distinct CDR3 sequences; about 29% of them were counted only once. The top ten clonotypes cover 13% of the sample. The source material was cultured CD8+ T cells from PBMCs, sampled from culture after CMV antigen stimulation. The receptors derive from a human donor in good health (CMV status not recorded). Some clones in this sample may be carry-over from other donors' samples.

This clonotype was seen only a few times. V gene TRBV9 combines with J gene TRBJ1-3; no clear D gene. The CDR3 consists of 14 residues. V lost 3 bases and J 2 bases, leaving 9 bases between the germline ends. In germline, CDR1 is SGDLS, CDR2 YYNGEE. As DNA, the CDR3 is TGTGCCAGCAGCGCGGTGGGAACTGGAAACACCATATATTTT. The encoded protein is CASSAVGTGNTIYF.

This sequence joins TRBV7-9 and TRBJ2-1; TRBD1 matches at 8 bases. The V gene's germline CDR1 is SEHNR and CDR2 FQNEAQ (reference sequence). With 5 bases clipped from V and 1 base from J, the junction kept 10 bases outside the gene matches. CDR3 length: 17 amino acids. The CDR3 bases are TGTGCCAGCAGCCCCCCCCCCGACAGGGGATCCTACAATGAGCAGTTCTTC. Residues: CASSPPPDRGSYNEQFF.

The rearrangement links TRBV6-6 to TRBJ2-1, with 14 bases matching TRBD2. Germline-derived CDR1 and CDR2 are MNHNY and SVGAGI (reference sequence). This CDR3 has 18 residues. The trim removed 3 bases at V and 2 bases at J, leaving 6 bases unmatched. CDR3 sequence: CASSYGLAGGQPYNEQFF. The CDR3 nucleotides read TGTGCCAGCAGTTATGGACTAGCGGGGGGTCAACCCTACAATGAGCAGTTCTTC.

The chain has TRBV11-2 and TRBJ1-6, with TRBD1 as a possible D gene (5 bases). The CDR3 covers 22 residues. Germline values: CDR1 SGHAT, CDR2 FQNNGV. With 1 base removed from V and 0 bases from J, the gap between germline ends came to 25 bases. CDR3 in amino acids: CASSLVGSWGRWESSYNSPLHF. The CDR3 DNA reads as TGTGCCAGCAGCTTAGTTGGGTCTTGGGGGAGATGGGAAAGCTCCTATAATTCACCCCTCCACTTT.

The table lists this clonotype with a few counts. The chain links TRBV2 to TRBJ2-1; D gene uncertain. The CDR3 runs 10 residues. The V end lost 6 bases, the J end lost 9 bases, and 6 bases lay between the germline ends. Germline CDR1 is SNHLY and CDR2 is FYNNEI. This CDR3 is CASRLSEQFF. In nucleotides, the CDR3 is TGTGCCAGCAGACTGAGTGAGCAGTTCTTC.

This clonotype was counted at least ten times. V and J are TRBV7-2 and TRBJ2-3, with D hard to call. CDR1 is SGHTA and CDR2 is FQGNSA in the germline V gene. The CDR3 loop spans 13 amino acids. The V end lost 6 bases, the J end lost 3 bases, and 10 bases lay between the germline ends. CDR3 nucleotide sequence: TGTGCCAGCAGACCGGTTGGGACAGATACGCAGTATTTT. Its translation: CASRPVGTDTQYF.

The V call is TRBV5-6, the J call TRBJ2-1; D perhaps matches TRBD2 (6 bases). Per the germline V gene, CDR1 is SGHDT and CDR2 is YYEEEE. The CDR3 loop spans 14 amino acids. V dropped 5 bases and J dropped 6 bases, with 15 bases sitting between them. The CDR3 spells CASRAGAGANEQFF. CDR3 in DNA: TGTGCCAGCAGAGCGGGCGCCGGGGCCAATGAGCAGTTCTTC.

Only a few counts were recorded for this clonotype. The V and J genes are TRBV19 and TRBJ2-1, with 10 bases aligning to TRBD1. In germline, CDR1 is LNHDA, CDR2 SQIVND (reference sequence). V lost 6 bases to trimming and J lost 5 bases; unmatched junction nucleotides: 7. The CDR3 is 15 residues long. CDR3: CASSTGTGDHNEQFF. DNA for the CDR3: TGTGCCAGTAGCACCGGGACAGGGGATCACAATGAGCAGTTCTTC.

The chain links TRBV13 to TRBJ2-2, with no clear D. Trimming removed 9 bases from V and 3 bases from J, with 8 bases in between. Germline assignment: CDR1 PRHDT and CDR2 FYEKMQ (reference sequence). The length of the CDR3 is 12 residues. CDR3 coding DNA: TGTGCCAGTCCTCTGGACACCGGGGAGCTGTTTTTT. Amino acid sequence: CASPLDTGELFF. The full variable domain, with the rest looked up from reference TRBV13 and TRBJ2-2, is AAGVIQSPRHLIKEKRETATLKCYPIPRHDTVYWYQQGPGQDPQFLISFYEKMQSDKGSIPDRFSAQQFSDYHSELNMSSLELGDSALYFCASPLDTGELFFGEGSRLTVL.

This clonotype was seen many times. This chain uses TRBV7-9 with TRBJ2-4; 9 nucleotides align to TRBD1. The CDR3 spans 19 residues. Looked up from germline, CDR1 is SEHNR and CDR2 is FQNEAQ (reference sequence). J gave up 1 base and V 2 bases, and 12 bases lay outside the gene matches. Here the CDR3 reads CASSLSTGGAEVAKNIQYF. In DNA form, the CDR3 reads TGTGCCAGCAGCTTAAGCACAGGGGGCGCGGAGGTTGCCAAAAACATTCAGTACTTC.

In its sample, this clonotype was seen a few times. The V and J genes are TRBV27 and TRBJ1-2; 7 nucleotides line up with TRBD1. The CDR3 is made up of 18 amino acids. CDR1 MNHEY and CDR2 SMNVEV come from the germline V gene (reference sequence). V lost 5 bases and J lost 4; bases outside the gene matches: 19. The CDR3 DNA sequence: TGTGCCAGCAGTCCGACTCACATACAGGGGCCGGGGACCTATGGCTACACCTTC. Protein: CASSPTHIQGPGTYGYTF.

This clonotype has a handful of counts. The CDR3 protein is CASSFAQGARTDTQYF. The CDR3 bases are TGTGCCAGCAGTTTCGCGCAGGGGGCAAGGACAGATACGCAGTATTTT. The chain has TRBV12-3 or TRBV12-4 and TRBJ2-3; 8 bases fit TRBD1. The CDR3 length is 16 residues. J lost 3 bases, V lost 3 bases, and 8 bases had no gene match.

The rearrangement links TRBV13 to TRBJ2-5; D is tentatively TRBD1 or TRBD2 (5 bases each). The CDR3 length is 17 residues. The V gene lost 0 bases and the J gene lost 7 bases, with 21 bases spanning the gap. The germline V gene encodes CDR1 PRHDT and CDR2 FYEKMQ (reference sequence). The CDR3: CASSLGVSGTALSTQYF. The CDR3 bases are TGTGCCAGCAGCTTAGGGGTTTCAGGGACCGCTCTATCGACCCAGTACTTC.

The chain employs TRBV7-9 and TRBJ1-1; TRBD1 matches at 9 bases. Germline-derived CDR1 and CDR2 are SEHNR and FQNEAQ (reference sequence). The V and J ends lost 5 bases and 1 base, in that order; junction bases with no gene match: 8. The CDR3 consists of 16 residues. The CDR3 sequence: CASSTDRGYWNTEAFF. As DNA, the CDR3 is TGTGCCAGCAGCACGGACAGGGGATATTGGAACACTGAAGCTTTCTTT.

This clonotype was detected a few times. This chain uses TRBV12-3 or TRBV12-4 with TRBJ2-1; a weak D match, TRBD1 (6 bases). V was trimmed by 5 bases and J by 12 bases, leaving 14 bases between them. The CDR3 totals 12 residues. The CDR3 region is CASSLTGSGQFF. The CDR3 coding sequence is TGTGCCAGCAGTCTTACAGGGTCAGGGCAGTTCTTC.

The V call is TRBV18, the J call TRBJ1-2; 10 bases are a match to TRBD1. V shed 3 bases, J shed 4 bases, and the junction held 8 bases outside the gene matches. The germline CDR1 and CDR2 sequences are KGHSH and LQKENI. The CDR3 has 16 amino acids. CDR3 nucleotides: TGTGCCAGCTCACCCGGATACCGGGACAGGGGCTATGGCTACACCTTC. The encoded protein is CASSPGYRDRGYGYTF. Variable domain in full (rest from reference TRBV18 and TRBJ1-2): NAGVMQNPRHLVRRRGQEARLRCSPMKGHSHVYWYRQLPEEGLKFMVYLQKENIIDESGMPKERFSAEFPKEGPSILRIQQVVRGDSAAYFCASSPGYRDRGYGYTFGSGTRLTVV.

This clonotype was counted only a few times. The genes are TRBV4-1 and TRBJ2-2; unclear D gene. Trimming stripped 1 base from V and 4 bases from J, with 7 bases between. Looked up from germline, CDR1 is MGHRA and CDR2 is YSYEKL. The CDR3 is 14 residues long. The CDR3 nucleotides are TGCGCCAGCAGCCAAGTGGTCGGCACCGGGGAGCTGTTTTTT. This codes for CASSQVVGTGELFF.

The chain links TRBV7-9 to TRBJ2-2, with unresolved D. The V end was cut by 0 bases, the J end by 3 bases, with 8 bases between. The CDR3 loop spans 15 amino acids. CDR1 is SEHNR and CDR2 is FQNEAQ in the germline V gene (reference sequence). Here the CDR3 DNA reads TGTGCCAGCAGCTTAGCGTACACACACACCGGGGAGCTGTTTTTT. Translation: CASSLAYTHTGELFF.

The rearrangement joins TRBV6-2 or TRBV6-3 to TRBJ1-5; 8 bases fit TRBD1. V dropped 8 bases and J dropped 4; count of bases not matched to a gene: 7. The CDR3 sequence is 14 residues long. The germline gives CDR1 MNHEY, CDR2 SVGEGT. In DNA, the CDR3 is TGTGCCAGCCGGACAGGGCCGATAAATCAGCCCCAGCATTTT. Its translation: CASRTGPINQPQHF.

A few counts support this clonotype. This rearrangement joins TRBV6-2 or TRBV6-3 to TRBJ2-3; D might be TRBD2 (5 bases). The CDR3 is 12 residues long. The germline CDR1 and CDR2 sequences are MNHEY and SVGEGT. V lost 5 bases, J lost 13 bases, and 16 bases lay in between. Written as DNA, the CDR3 is TGTGCCAGCAGTCCGGGCCCCTCCGGGGAGTATTTT. This translates into CASSPGPSGEYF.

This clonotype has more than one count but fewer than ten. J is TRBJ2-7 and V is TRBV28, with D tentatively TRBD1 (6 bases). This CDR3 contains 14 residues. The ends were cut back, 3 bases at V and 2 bases at J, with 11 bases in the middle. CDR1 MDHEN and CDR2 SYDVKM come from the germline V gene. The CDR3 nucleotides are TGTGCCAGCAGTTTCAGGGGTCCTACCTACGAGCAGTACGTC. This codes for CASSFRGPTYEQYV.

The chain links TRBV28 to TRBJ2-7, with D tentatively TRBD1 or TRBD2 (5 bases each). There are 15 residues in the CDR3. Germline values: CDR1 MDHEN, CDR2 SYDVKM. V was trimmed by 6 bases and J by 5 bases, leaving 20 bases between them. The CDR3 nucleotides read TGTGCCAGCAGCCACCCCCGGGGCAGGGTTAACGAGCAGTACTTC. Its protein product is CASSHPRGRVNEQYF.

This clonotype was found a few times. Sequence at one end of the junction differs from germline and may be a read error. V is TRBV7-7 and J is TRBJ1-1; D gene unclear. CDR1 and CDR2 (germline): SSHAT, FNYEAQ (reference sequence). This CDR3 is built from 13 residues. The CDR3 nucleotides read TGTGCTAGCAGCCCCCTTCCCGAGACTGAAGCTTTCTTT. As protein: CASSPLPETEAFF.

The rearrangement joins TRBV10-3 to TRBJ1-6; possibly TRBD1 for D (5 bases). The V and J ends lost 6 bases and 14 bases respectively, with 23 bases between them. The CDR3 sequence is 15 residues long. The germline CDR1 and CDR2 sequences are ENHRY and SYGVKD. The CDR3 loop is CAIRTASSEGRALHF. The CDR3 nucleotides are TGTGCCATCAGGACAGCAAGCTCCGAGGGGAGGGCCCTCCACTTT.

About this clonotype: A much larger clone is a single base away; this may be a read error. The chain has TRBV7-2 and TRBJ2-7; 9 bases map to TRBD1. The CDR3 loop spans 17 amino acids. With V trimmed by 0 bases and J by 6 bases, 12 bases remained unmatched. Germline V CDR1 and CDR2: SGHTA, FQGNSA. CDR3 DNA sequence: TGTGCCAGCAGCTTAGCCCTCTTGACACAGGGGGCTTCCGAGCAGTACTTC. It translates to CASSLALLTQGASEQYF.

The chain has TRBV7-8 and TRBJ2-5; 12 bases agree with TRBD1. This CDR3 comprises 18 residues. V dropped 5 bases and J dropped 4; count of bases not matched to a gene: 14. Per germline, CDR1 SGHVS and CDR2 FQNEAQ. The CDR3 sequence: CASSRPRGQGAIGETQYF. The CDR3, as DNA: TGTGCCAGCAGCCGACCCCGGGGACAGGGGGCGATTGGAGAGACCCAGTACTTC.

This clonotype was seen repeatedly, ten times or more. The chain links TRBV2 to TRBJ2-3; 14 bases map to TRBD2. This CDR3 spans 15 amino acids. Germline-derived CDR1 and CDR2 are SNHLY and FYNNEI. Trimming removed 6 bases from V and 1 base from J; junction bases left unmatched: 0. The chain's CDR3 is CASRGLAGGTDTQYF. CDR3 coding DNA: TGTGCCAGCAGGGGACTAGCGGGGGGCACAGATACGCAGTATTTT.

This clonotype has a handful of counts. CDR3: CASSLEGFLSGANVLTF. DNA for the CDR3: TGTGCCAGCAGTTTAGAGGGGTTCCTCTCTGGGGCCAACGTCCTGACTTTC. The rearrangement uses TRBV12-3 or TRBV12-4 and TRBJ2-6; perhaps TRBD1 as D (5 bases). The ends were cut back, 1 base at V and 0 bases at J, with 10 bases in the middle. The CDR3 has 17 residues.